Shown below are 2 T cell receptor beta chains from a single sample sequenced in a study of T cell changes during pregnancy in multiple sclerosis. Some clones are missing from TCRdb's copy, which holds only in-frame ones; the method was immunoSEQ multiplex PCR. The sample records more than 70,000 clones, more than 85% being singletons. Sample: peripheral blood, taken before pregnancy. The receptors stem from a female donor with multiple sclerosis, enrolled in a pregnancy study.

The chain combines TRBV11-2 with TRBJ2-1; TRBD2 aligns across 10 bases. From germline, CDR1 is SGHAT and CDR2 FQNNGV. The V segment lost 2 bases and the J segment 2 bases; nucleotides outside the gene matches: 12. This CDR3 spans 19 amino acids. The CDR3 protein is CASSLRGLAGVSPYNEQFF. In DNA form, the CDR3 reads TGTGCCAGCAGCTTACGAGGGCTAGCGGGGGTTTCCCCCTACAATGAGCAGTTCTTC.

This chain links TRBV6-1 with TRBJ2-5, with TRBD1 identical over 8 bases. The CDR3 length is 14 residues. Germline trimming cut 3 bases from V and 2 bases from J; bases unmatched to any gene: 2. CDR1 is MNHNS and CDR2 is SASEGT in the germline V gene. CDR3 residues: CASSEDRAQETQYF. The CDR3 DNA is TGTGCCAGCAGTGAGGACAGGGCTCAAGAGACCCAGTACTTC.